This TCR beta chain is from a study of shared clonotypes between healthy human individuals. General study points: Naive CD4 clonotypes overlapped across a few donors at roughly 5.1%.

The repertoire was sequenced with immunoSEQ multiplex PCR; TCRdb's copy has only in-frame clones and lacks some. Seen here are some 2.3 million clones, approximately 95% observed once, and the top ten hold under 0.45%. In the case of this clone: Its target is not known.

The V segment lost 7 bases and the J segment 4 bases; nucleotides outside the gene matches: 11. There are 15 residues in the CDR3. CDR1 SNHLY and CDR2 FYNNEI come from the germline V gene. The sequence was collected from a man younger than 35 in good health. Some clones in this sample may be carry-over from other donors' samples. Sequences were obtained from naive CD4+ T cells from PBMCs. Subset meaning: CD45RA+ positively selected. The gene calls are TRBV2 and TRBJ2-5; 8 nucleotides agree with TRBD2. CDR3 in amino acids: CASINFGTSRETQYF. The CDR3 nucleotides are TGTGCCAGCATCAATTTCGGGACTAGTCGAGAGACCCAGTACTTC.